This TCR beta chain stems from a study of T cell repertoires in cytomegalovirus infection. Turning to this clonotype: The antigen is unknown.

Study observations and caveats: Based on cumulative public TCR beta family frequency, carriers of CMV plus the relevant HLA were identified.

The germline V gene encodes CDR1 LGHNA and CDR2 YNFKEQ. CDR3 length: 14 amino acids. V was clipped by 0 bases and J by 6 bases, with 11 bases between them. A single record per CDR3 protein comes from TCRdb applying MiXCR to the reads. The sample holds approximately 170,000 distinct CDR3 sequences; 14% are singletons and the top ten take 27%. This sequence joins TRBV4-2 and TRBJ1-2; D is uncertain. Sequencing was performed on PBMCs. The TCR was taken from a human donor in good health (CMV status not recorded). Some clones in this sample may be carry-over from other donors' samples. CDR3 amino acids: CASSQEPDGNGYTF. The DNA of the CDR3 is TGTGCCAGCAGCCAAGAACCCGACGGGAATGGCTACACCTTC.